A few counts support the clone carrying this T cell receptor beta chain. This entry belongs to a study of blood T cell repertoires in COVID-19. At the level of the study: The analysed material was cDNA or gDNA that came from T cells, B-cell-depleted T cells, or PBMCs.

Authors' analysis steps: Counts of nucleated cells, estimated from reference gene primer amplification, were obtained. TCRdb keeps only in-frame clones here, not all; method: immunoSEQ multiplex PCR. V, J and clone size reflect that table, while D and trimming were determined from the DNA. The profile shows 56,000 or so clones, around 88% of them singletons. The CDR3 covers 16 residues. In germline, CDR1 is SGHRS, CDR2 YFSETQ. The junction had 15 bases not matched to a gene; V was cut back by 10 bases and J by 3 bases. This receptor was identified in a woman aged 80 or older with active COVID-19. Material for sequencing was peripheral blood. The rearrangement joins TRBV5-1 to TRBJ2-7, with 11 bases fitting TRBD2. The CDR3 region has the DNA TGCGCCTCCGCGCGCGTCACTAGCGGGGGATACTACGAGCAGTACTTC. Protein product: CASARVTSGGYYEQYF.